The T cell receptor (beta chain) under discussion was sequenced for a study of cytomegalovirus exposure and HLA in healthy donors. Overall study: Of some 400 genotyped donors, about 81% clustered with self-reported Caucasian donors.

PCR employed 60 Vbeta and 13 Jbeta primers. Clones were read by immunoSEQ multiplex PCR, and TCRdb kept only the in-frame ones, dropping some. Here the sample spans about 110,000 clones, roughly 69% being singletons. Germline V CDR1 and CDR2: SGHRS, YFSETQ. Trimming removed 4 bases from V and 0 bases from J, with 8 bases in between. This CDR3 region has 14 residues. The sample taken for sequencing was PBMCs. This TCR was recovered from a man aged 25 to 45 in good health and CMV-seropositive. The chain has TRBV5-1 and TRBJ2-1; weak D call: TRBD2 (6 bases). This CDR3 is CASSGGISYNEQFF. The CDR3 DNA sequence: TGCGCCAGCAGCGGGGGGATCTCCTACAATGAGCAGTTCTTC.